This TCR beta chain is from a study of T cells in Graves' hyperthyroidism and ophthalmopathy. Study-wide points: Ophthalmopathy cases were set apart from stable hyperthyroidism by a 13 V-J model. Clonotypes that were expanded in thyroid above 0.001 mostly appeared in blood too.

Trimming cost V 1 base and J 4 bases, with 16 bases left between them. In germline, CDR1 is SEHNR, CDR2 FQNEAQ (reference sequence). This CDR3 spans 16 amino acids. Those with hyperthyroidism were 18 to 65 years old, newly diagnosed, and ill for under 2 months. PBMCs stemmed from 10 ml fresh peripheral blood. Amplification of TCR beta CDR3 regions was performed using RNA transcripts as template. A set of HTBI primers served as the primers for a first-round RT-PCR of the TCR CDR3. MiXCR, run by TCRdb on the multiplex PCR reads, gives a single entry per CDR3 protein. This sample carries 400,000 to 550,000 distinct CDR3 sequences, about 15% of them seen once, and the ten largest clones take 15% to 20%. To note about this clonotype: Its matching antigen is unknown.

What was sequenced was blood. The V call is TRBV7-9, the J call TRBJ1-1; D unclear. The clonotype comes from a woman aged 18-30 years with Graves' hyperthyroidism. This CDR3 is CASSLGGLWTGTEAFF. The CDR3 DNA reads TGTGCCAGCAGCTTAGGAGGTTTGTGGACGGGCACTGAAGCTTTCTTT.